A single count supports the clone carrying this T cell receptor beta chain. Its antigen is undetermined. In blood CD8+ and CD4+ T cells, TCR beta underwent sequencing. Negative isolation yielded CD8+ and CD4+ T cells; FACS enriched TEMRA cells. This entry belongs to a study of CD8 T cells in Susac syndrome. Findings and caveats of the study: The number of individuals included in the study's TCR sequencing and HLA analysis was acknowledged as relatively small.

Random-hexamer reverse transcription was applied to roughly 0.5 to 1 ug RNA. The amplification used immunoSEQ multiplex PCR on TCR beta CDR3; it spanned 54 Vbeta and 13 Jbeta. MiXCR was run by TCRdb on the immunoSEQ multiplex PCR reads, yielding one entry per CDR3 protein. The sample carries about 110,000 distinct CDR3 sequences, roughly 95% recorded once. CDR1 is DFQATT, CDR2 SNEGSKA, per germline (reference sequence). The CDR3 covers 13 residues. The V end was cut by 4 bases, the J end by 0 bases, with 7 bases between. The chain has TRBV20-1 and TRBJ1-3; the D is unclear. The source material was CD4+ T cells from PBMCs. This TCR was sampled from a human donor in good health. CDR3 sequence: CSAKTASGNTIYF. For the CDR3, the DNA is TGCAGTGCTAAAACAGCCTCTGGAAACACCATATATTTT.